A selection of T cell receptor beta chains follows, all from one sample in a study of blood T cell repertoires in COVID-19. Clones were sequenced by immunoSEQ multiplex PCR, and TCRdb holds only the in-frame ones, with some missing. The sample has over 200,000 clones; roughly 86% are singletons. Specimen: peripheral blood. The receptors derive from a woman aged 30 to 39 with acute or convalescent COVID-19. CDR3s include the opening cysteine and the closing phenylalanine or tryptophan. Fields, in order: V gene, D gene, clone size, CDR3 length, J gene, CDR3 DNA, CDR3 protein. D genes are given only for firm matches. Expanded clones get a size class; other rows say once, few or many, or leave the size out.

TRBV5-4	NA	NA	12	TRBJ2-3	TGTGCCAGCAGCTCGATCAGGGATACGCAGTATTTT	CASSSIRDTQYF
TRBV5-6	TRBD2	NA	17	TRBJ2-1	TGTGCCAGCAGCTTGTACGCGGGAGGGAGCTCGAGTGGTGAGCAGTTCTTC	CASSLYAGGSSSGEQFF
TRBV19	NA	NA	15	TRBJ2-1	TGTGCCAGTAGTATAGCGGGGAGCTCCTACAATGAGCAGTTCTTC	CASSIAGSSYNEQFF
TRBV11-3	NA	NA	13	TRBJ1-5	TGTGCCAGCAGCTTAGCTTCGAATCAGCCCCAGCATTTT	CASSLASNQPQHF
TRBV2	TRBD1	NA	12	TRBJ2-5	TGTGCCAGCAGAGCGACAGGGGAGACCCAGTACTTC	CASRATGETQYF
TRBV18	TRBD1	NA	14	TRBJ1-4	TGTGCCAGCTCACCTCAGACAGGGGTTGAAAAACTGTTTTTT	CASSPQTGVEKLFF
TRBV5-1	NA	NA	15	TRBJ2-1	TGCGCCAGCAGCCGTACAGGACAAGGGGGTAATGAGCAGTTCTTC	CASSRTGQGGNEQFF
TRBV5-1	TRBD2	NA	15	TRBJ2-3	TGCGCCAGCAGCTCCGGACTAGCGGGGACAGATACGCAGTATTTT	CASSSGLAGTDTQYF
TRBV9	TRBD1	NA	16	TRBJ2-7	TGTGCCAGCAGCCCTCAACCCGGGACAGGGGCCTACGAGCAGTACTTC	CASSPQPGTGAYEQYF
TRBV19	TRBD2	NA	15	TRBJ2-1	TGTGCCAGTAGTGTTGGACTAGCGGGAGTTGAAGAGCAGTTCTTC	CASSVGLAGVEEQFF
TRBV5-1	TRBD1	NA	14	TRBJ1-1	TGCGCCAGCAGCTGGACAGGGGGGAACACTGAAGCTTTCTTT	CASSWTGGNTEAFF
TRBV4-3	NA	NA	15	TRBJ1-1	TGCGCCAGCAGCCAAGACCCTACAGGGAACACTGAAGCTTTCTTT	CASSQDPTGNTEAFF
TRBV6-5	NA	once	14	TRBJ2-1	TGTGCCAGCAGTACCGGGACTGGGGTTTATAGGTGGTTCTTC	CASSTGTGVYRWFF
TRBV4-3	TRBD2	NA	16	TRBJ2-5	TGCGCCAGCAGCCAAGAGGGAGCGGGAGAGGGAGAGACCCAGTACTTC	CASSQEGAGEGETQYF
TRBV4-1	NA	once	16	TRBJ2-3	TGCGCCAGCAGCCCTTTCGAGGGGCCGGCGGGGATTAAGCAGTATTTT	CASSPFEGPAGIKQYF
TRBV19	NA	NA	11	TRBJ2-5	TGTGCCAGTCGCAGGGAAGAGACCCAGTACTTC	CASRREETQYF
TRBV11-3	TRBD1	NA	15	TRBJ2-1	TGTGCCAGCAGCCCCCGGGACAGGGGGTACAATGAGCAGTTCTTC	CASSPRDRGYNEQFF
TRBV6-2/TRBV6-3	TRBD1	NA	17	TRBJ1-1	TGTGCCAGCAGTTTCGGGACAGACGATTCTGTGCACACTGAAGCTTTCTTT	CASSFGTDDSVHTEAFF
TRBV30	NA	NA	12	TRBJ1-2	TGTGCCTGGAAAGTGGACAGCTATGGCTACACCTTC	CAWKVDSYGYTF
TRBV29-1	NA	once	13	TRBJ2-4	TGCAGCGTCGTACTAGGGGCCAAAAACATTCAGTACTTC	CSVVLGAKNIQYF
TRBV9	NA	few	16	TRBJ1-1	TGTGCCAGCAGCGTAGGGTATCAGGGATGGAACACTGAAGCTTTCTTT	CASSVGYQGWNTEAFF
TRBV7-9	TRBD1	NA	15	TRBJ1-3	TGTGCCAGCAGCTCGGGACAGCCTGCTGGAAACACCATATATTTT	CASSSGQPAGNTIYF
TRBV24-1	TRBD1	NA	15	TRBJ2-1	TGTGCCACCAGTGATCGGACAGGGGGGGACAATGAGCAGTTCTTC	CATSDRTGGDNEQFF
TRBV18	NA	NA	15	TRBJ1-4	TGTGCCAGCTCGCCCCTTGGACAGACTAATGAAAAACTGTTTTTT	CASSPLGQTNEKLFF
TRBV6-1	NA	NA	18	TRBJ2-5	TGTGCCAGCAGCGAATTAGGTGGCGGGTCCGCGTGGGAAGAGACCCAGTACTTC	CASSELGGGSAWEETQYF
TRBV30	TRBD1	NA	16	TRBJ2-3	TGTGCCTGGTCGAAAGGACAGGGGACTAGCACAGATACGCAGTATTTT	CAWSKGQGTSTDTQYF
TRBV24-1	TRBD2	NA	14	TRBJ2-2	TGTGCCACCAGTGGCGGGAGTGTCACCGGGGAGCTGTTTTTT	CATSGGSVTGELFF
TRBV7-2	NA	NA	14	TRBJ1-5	TGTGCCAGCAGCTCCGACAGGTTTAATCAGCCCCAGCATTTT	CASSSDRFNQPQHF
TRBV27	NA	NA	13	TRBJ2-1	TGTGCCAGCAGTTTATCCGTCTTTAATGAGCAGTTCTTC	CASSLSVFNEQFF
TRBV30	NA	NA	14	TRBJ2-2	TGTGCCTGGGAAACAGACAGCCCGACCGGGGAGCTGTTTTTT	CAWETDSPTGELFF
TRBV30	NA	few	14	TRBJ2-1	TGTGCCTGGAGTTCGACTTCTTGGTACAATGAGCAGTTCTTC	CAWSSTSWYNEQFF
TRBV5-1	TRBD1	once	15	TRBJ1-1	TGCGCCAGCAGCCTCGCAACAGGGGTGGGCACTGAAGCTTTCTTT	CASSLATGVGTEAFF
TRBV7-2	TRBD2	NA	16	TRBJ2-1	TGTGCCAGCAGCAGCGGGACTAGCGGGACTTACAATGAGCAGTTCTTC	CASSSGTSGTYNEQFF
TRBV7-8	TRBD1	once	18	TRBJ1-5	TGTGCCAGCAGCTTAGTAGGGTCAGGGGGGTCTAGCAATCAGCCCCAGCATTTT	CASSLVGSGGSSNQPQHF
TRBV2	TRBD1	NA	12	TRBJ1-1	TGTGCCAGCCACAACAGGGGGCGTGGGGCTTTCTTT	CASHNRGRGAFF
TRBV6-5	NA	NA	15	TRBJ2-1	TGTGCCAGCAGCTACGTTGCGGGTCCCTACAATGAGCAGTTCTTC	CASSYVAGPYNEQFF
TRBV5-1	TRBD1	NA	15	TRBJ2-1	TGCGCCAGCAGCCGGGGACAGGGGCTAGGGAATGAGCAGTTCTTC	CASSRGQGLGNEQFF
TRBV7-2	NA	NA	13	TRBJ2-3	TGTGCCAGCAGTAGGGCAGGGCCAGATACGCAGTATTTT	CASSRAGPDTQYF
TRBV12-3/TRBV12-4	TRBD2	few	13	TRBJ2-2	TGTGCCTCCATGGGAGGGATCACCGGGGAGCTGTTTTTT	CASMGGITGELFF
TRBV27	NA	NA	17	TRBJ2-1	TGTGCCAGCAGTTTAGAGTACGGCAGCGGCTCCTACAATGAGCAGTTCTTC	CASSLEYGSGSYNEQFF
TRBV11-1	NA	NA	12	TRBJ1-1	TGTGCCAGCAGCCAAAGGACAATTGAAGCTTTCTTT	CASSQRTIEAFF
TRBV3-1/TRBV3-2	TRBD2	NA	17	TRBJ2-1	TGTGCCAGCAGCCAAGTCCTTTCGCGGGAGGGCCGCGATGAGCAGTTCTTC	CASSQVLSREGRDEQFF
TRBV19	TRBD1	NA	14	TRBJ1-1	TGTGCCAGTCGGGGACAGGGGATGAACACTGAAGCTTTCTTT	CASRGQGMNTEAFF
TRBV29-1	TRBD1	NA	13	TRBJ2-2	TGCAGCGTCGGACAGGCGGGCACCGGGGAGCTGTTTTTT	CSVGQAGTGELFF
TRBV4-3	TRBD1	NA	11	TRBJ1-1	TGCGCCAGCAGCTCGACAGGGCGGGCTTTCTTT	CASSSTGRAFF
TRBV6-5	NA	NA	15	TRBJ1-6	TGTGCCAGCAGTTACCGCGACCAGGGGCGGTCACCCCTCCACTTT	CASSYRDQGRSPLHF